These T cell receptor beta chains were read from a single sample in a study of vaccination and CD4 T cells after COVID-19. These TCRs are of unknown antigen specificity. TCRdb called the PCR reads again in MiXCR, with one record for every CDR3 protein. The table records around 18,000 distinct CDR3 sequences, 57% of them present only once. The sequencing sample was made of CD4+ T cells from blood, cultured in vitro. Receptors were obtained from a human donor who had recovered from COVID-19. The CDR3 runs from the conserved cysteine through the conserved F or W. Expanded clones are given a class, and other clones once, few, many or no size at all.

J gene	V gene	clone size	CDR3 protein
TRBJ1-2	TRBV19	.	CASSLNPRWASVGYTF
TRBJ1-5	TRBV7-9	medium-sized	CASSPQGGNQPQHF
TRBJ1-2	TRBV7-9	large	CASSLGSGNYGYTF
TRBJ2-3	TRBV25-1	.	CASSEGVLSTDTQYF
TRBJ2-3	TRBV29-1	.	CSVERGRSTDTQYF
TRBJ1-1	TRBV30	.	CAWSLRYTEAFF
TRBJ1-2	TRBV7-9	.	CASSLARRGRNYGYTF
TRBJ2-7	TRBV5-1	.	CASTPGAGSFYEQYF
TRBJ1-6	TRBV6-5	once	CASSYSSSGANSPLHF
TRBJ2-3	TRBV7-6	.	CASSPQLGVALYTQYF
TRBJ1-1	TRBV11-3	few	CASSNHGGNTEAFF
TRBJ1-6	TRBV20-1	.	CSARDTGTGPNSPLYF
TRBJ2-2	TRBV4-2	.	CASSQDLRSRGELFF
TRBJ1-1	TRBV10-3	.	CAISEWGQGNTEAFF
TRBJ1-2	TRBV6-5	.	CASRYGQGNYGYTF
TRBJ2-5	TRBV2	.	CASSPNRDQETQYF
TRBJ2-1	TRBV27	.	CASSLGGSYNEQFF
TRBJ1-1	TRBV20-1	.	CSASSGLNTEAFF
TRBJ1-1	TRBV27	few	CASRGGARAEAFF
TRBJ1-5	TRBV10-3	.	CAIGWGGNDQPQHF
TRBJ1-5	TRBV6-4	few	CALLNAVRAHQPQHF
TRBJ1-1	TRBV6-1	few	CASSVGTGDFNTEAFF
TRBJ2-7	TRBV28	.	CASSQQGGRDEQYF
TRBJ2-7	TRBV30	.	CAWSRTSRYYEQYF
TRBJ2-7	TRBV10-3	.	CAISDSPPIVSYEQYF